This is a list of T cell receptor beta chains from one sample in a study of blood T cells in healthy people across ages. Each CDR3 protein is one row after TCRdb ran MiXCR on the 5' RACE reads. The table has just over 1 million distinct CDR3 sequences, 35% to 55% seen once. Sequenced input: blood. These TCRs come from a woman aged 60-75 years in good health. Both conserved end residues are trimmed from each CDR3.

j_call	v_call	cdr3_aa
.	TRBV12-3/TRBV12-4	ASSSPGVRGYEQY
TRBJ1-1	TRBV20-1	SARDMKENTEAF
TRBJ2-5	TRBV3-1	ASSRGTSAKETQY
TRBJ2-1	TRBV3-1	ATARASFGGEQF
TRBJ1-4	TRBV11-2	ASSWDRGGEKLF
TRBJ2-1	TRBV20-1	SASKTVNEQF
TRBJ2-1	TRBV14	ASSQVSGEPYNEQF
TRBJ2-1	TRBV29-1	SGTPTLGSYNEQF
TRBJ2-1	TRBV3-1	ASSPLGVGKGEQF
.	TRBV10-3	AISERSGRAYEQY
TRBJ2-1	TRBV4-1	ASSHIGTSGSSYNEQF
TRBJ2-7	TRBV6-6	ASSYRSSGDYEQY
.	TRBV28	ASSLGGREKTQY
TRBJ1-2	TRBV12-3/TRBV12-4	ASSFVGTGYT
.	TRBV20-1	SARGGNRDFPYEQY
TRBJ2-5	TRBV20-1	SAVLAGETQY
TRBJ2-4	TRBV11-2	ASSKPAAGVPLFAKNIQY
TRBJ2-5	TRBV30	AGQGPSETQY
TRBJ2-5	TRBV5-1	ASSFRTGGTASFGETQY
TRBJ1-1	TRBV9	ASSRDSVNTEAF
TRBJ2-3	TRBV20-1	SARKPVERLTDTQY
TRBJ1-5	TRBV7-2	ASSPGRGGAVGDQPQH
TRBJ2-1	TRBV20-1	SWGHNEQF
TRBJ2-3	TRBV20-1	SAREMPWVTQY
TRBJ1-2	TRBV7-9	AGGLGPGYT
TRBJ2-1	TRBV29-1	SVVAGGAYNEQF
TRBJ2-2	TRBV27	ASSLTGLALPGELF
TRBJ1-2	TRBV6-5	ASSERGVAGGYT
TRBJ2-5	TRBV28	ASSLGGESGTQY
TRBJ2-3	TRBV6-5	ASRPLGEPSTDTQY
TRBJ2-1	TRBV27	ASSKAGAGVYNEQF
TRBJ2-1	TRBV6-5	ASSYEGRGYNEQF
TRBJ1-5	TRBV7-2	ASSLVGVSYNQPQH
TRBJ1-2	TRBV5-1	ASSLVSRYNYGYT
TRBJ2-3	TRBV4-1	ASSQGGGVVADTQY
.	TRBV24-1	ATSDYDSRETQY
TRBJ2-7	TRBV7-9	ASSPETGAYEQY
TRBJ1-5	TRBV12-3/TRBV12-4	ASSLGETHQPQH
TRBJ2-7	TRBV2	ASSVVVGAEQY
TRBJ2-3	TRBV12-3/TRBV12-4	ASSPALAGEPDTQY
TRBJ2-7	TRBV5-1	ASSPTNGASYEQY
TRBJ2-1	TRBV6-1	ASRPTGTGYNEQF
TRBJ2-5	TRBV4-2	ASSQDGLKRTQY
TRBJ2-5	TRBV5-1	ASSFGATTPGETQY
TRBJ1-4	TRBV28	ASGPPGQGNEKLF
TRBJ2-1	TRBV6-2/TRBV6-3	ASTPGRISYNEQF